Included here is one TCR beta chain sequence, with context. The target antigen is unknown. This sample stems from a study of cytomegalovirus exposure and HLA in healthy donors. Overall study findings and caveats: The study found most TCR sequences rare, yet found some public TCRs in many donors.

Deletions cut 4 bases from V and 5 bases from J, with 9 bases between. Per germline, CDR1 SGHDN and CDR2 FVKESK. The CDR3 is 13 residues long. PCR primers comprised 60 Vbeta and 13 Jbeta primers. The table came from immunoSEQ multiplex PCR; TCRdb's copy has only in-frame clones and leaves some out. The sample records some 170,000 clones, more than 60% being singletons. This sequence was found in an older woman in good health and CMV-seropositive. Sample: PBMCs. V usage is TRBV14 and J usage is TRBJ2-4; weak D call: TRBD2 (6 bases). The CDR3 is CASSRGEENIQYF. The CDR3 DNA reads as TGTGCCAGCAGCCGAGGGGAGGAAAACATTCAGTACTTC.